This T cell receptor (beta chain) originates from a study of T-cell reconstitution after alpha-beta-depleted transplantation in children. This clonotype has just one count. The CDR3 consists of 17 residues. Trimming at V came to 1 base and at J to 7 bases, leaving 9 bases not matched to a gene. CDR1 is LGHNA and CDR2 is YNFKEQ in the germline V gene. The authors prepared the TCRbeta library with unique molecular identifiers. TCRdb used MiXCR to reprocess the PCR reads, holding one entry per CDR3 protein. The table records about 240,000 distinct CDR3 sequences, around 12% of them present only once. The sample was PBMCs from the stem cell graft donor, taken from the stem cell graft. The sequence was collected from a human donor who donated a stem cell graft to a child with acute lymphoblastic leukemia. V is TRBV4-2 and J is TRBJ2-5; 13 bases are shared with TRBD2. The CDR3 reads CASSQVPGLAGSATQYF. Written as DNA, the CDR3 is TGTGCCAGCAGCCAAGTCCCGGGACTAGCGGGATCGGCGACCCAGTACTTC.